This T cell receptor beta chain was found in a study of blood T cells in healthy people across ages. Overall study results and limits: As naive T cell percentage varied, TCR beta diversity correlated strongly with it.

Of note for this clonotype: As yet, its antigen is unknown.

Germline V gene sequence: CDR1 MGHRA, CDR2 YSYEKL. V gave up 1 base and J gave up 7 bases; unmatched junction bases: 13. The CDR3 totals 17 residues. The sample providers were healthy Caucasian people from Russia, aged about 6 to 95. PCR was performed a second time for roughly 7 to 11 cycles using a sample-barcoded 5' primer and a J-beta primer mix. In TCRdb, the 5' RACE reads were re-called with MiXCR into one record per CDR3 protein. Among over a million distinct CDR3 sequences listed, roughly 59% were seen once. The sequence was obtained from a man aged 18-30 years in good health. The chain carries TRBV4-1 and TRBJ1-5, with TRBD1 identical over 7 bases. Sequenced sample: blood. DNA of the CDR3: TGCGCCAGCAGCCAAGGAGGAGCGGGAGTAGGGGGCCAGCCCCAGCATTTT. Amino acids: CASSQGGAGVGGQPQHF.